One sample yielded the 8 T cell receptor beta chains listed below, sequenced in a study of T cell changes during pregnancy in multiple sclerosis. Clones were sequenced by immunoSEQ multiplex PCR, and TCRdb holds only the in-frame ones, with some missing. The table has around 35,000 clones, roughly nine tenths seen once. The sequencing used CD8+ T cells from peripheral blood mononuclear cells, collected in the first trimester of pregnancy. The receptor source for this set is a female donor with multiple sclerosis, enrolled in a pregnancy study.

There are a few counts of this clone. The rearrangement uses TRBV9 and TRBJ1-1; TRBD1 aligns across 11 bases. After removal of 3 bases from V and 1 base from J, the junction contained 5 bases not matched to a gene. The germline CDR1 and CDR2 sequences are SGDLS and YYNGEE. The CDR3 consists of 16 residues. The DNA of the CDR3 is TGTGCCAGCAGCGGGGACAGGGGGACCACGAACACTGAAGCTTTCTTT. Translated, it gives CASSGDRGTTNTEAFF. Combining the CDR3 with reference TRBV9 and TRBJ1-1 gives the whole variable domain DSGVTQTPKHLITATGQRVTLRCSPRSGDLSVYWYQQSLDQGLQFLIQYYNGEERAKGNILERFSAQQFPDLHSELNLSSLELGDSALYFCASSGDRGTTNTEAFFGQGTRLTVV.

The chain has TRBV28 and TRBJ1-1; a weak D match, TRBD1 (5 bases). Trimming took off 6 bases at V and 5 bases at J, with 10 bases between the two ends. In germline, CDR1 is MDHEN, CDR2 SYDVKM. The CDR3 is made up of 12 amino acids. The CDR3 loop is CASSLDSTEAFF. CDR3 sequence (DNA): TGTGCCAGCAGCCTCGACAGTACTGAAGCTTTCTTT.

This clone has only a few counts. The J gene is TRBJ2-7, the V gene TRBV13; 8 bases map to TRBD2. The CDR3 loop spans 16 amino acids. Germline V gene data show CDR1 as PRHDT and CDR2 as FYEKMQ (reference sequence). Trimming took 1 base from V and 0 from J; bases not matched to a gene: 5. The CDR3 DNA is TGTGCCAGCAGCTTAGAGGCTAGCGGGTACTCCTACGAGCAGTACTTC. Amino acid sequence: CASSLEASGYSYEQYF.

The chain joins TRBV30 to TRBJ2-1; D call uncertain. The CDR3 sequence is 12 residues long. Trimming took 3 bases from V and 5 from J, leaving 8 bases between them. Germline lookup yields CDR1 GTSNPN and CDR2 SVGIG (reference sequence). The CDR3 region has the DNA TGTGCCTGGAGCCCACAAGACAATGAGCAGTTCTTC. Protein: CAWSPQDNEQFF. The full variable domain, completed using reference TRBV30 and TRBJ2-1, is SQTIHQWPATLVQPVGSPLSLECTVEGTSNPNLYWYRQAAGRGLQLLFYSVGIGQISSEVPQNLSASRPQDRQFILSSKKLLLSDSGFYLCAWSPQDNEQFFGPGTRLTVL.

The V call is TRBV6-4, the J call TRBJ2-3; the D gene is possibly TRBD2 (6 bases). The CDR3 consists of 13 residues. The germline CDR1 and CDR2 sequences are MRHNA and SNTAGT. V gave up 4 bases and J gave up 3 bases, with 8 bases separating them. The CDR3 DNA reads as TGTGCCAGCAGTGTAGCGGAGACAGATACGCAGTATTTT. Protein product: CASSVAETDTQYF.

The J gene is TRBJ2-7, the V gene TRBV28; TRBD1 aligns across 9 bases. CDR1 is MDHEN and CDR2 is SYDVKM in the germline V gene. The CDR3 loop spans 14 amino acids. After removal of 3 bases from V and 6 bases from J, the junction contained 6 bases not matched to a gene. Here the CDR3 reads CASSFTGTGPEQYF. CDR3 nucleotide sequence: TGTGCCAGCAGTTTCACCGGGACAGGGCCCGAGCAGTACTTC.

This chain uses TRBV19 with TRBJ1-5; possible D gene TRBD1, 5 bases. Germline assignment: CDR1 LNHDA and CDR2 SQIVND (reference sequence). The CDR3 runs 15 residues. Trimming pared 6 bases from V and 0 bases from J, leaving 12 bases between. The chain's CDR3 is CASSEQEYSNQPQHF. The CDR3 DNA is TGTGCCAGTAGCGAACAGGAGTATAGCAATCAGCCCCAGCATTTT.

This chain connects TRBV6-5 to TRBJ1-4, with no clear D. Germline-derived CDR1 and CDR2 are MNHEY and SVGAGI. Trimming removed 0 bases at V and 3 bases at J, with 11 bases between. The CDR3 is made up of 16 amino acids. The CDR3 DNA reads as TGTGCCAGCAGTTACTCGAGGTTCAGTCCTAATGAAAAACTGTTTTTT. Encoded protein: CASSYSRFSPNEKLFF.